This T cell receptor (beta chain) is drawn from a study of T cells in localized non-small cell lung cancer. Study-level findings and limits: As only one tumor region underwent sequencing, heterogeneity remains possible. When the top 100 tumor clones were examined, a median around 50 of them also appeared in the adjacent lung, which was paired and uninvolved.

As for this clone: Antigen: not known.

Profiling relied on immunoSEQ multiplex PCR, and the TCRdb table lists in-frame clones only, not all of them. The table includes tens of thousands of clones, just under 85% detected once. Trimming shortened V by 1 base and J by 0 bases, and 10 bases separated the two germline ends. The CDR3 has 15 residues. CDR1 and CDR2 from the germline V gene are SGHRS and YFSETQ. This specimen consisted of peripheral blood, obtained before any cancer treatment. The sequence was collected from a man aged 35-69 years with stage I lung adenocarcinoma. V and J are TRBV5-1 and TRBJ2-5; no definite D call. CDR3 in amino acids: CASSLSAVHQETQYF. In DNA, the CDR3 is TGCGCCAGCAGCTTGTCGGCAGTGCACCAAGAGACCCAGTACTTC.